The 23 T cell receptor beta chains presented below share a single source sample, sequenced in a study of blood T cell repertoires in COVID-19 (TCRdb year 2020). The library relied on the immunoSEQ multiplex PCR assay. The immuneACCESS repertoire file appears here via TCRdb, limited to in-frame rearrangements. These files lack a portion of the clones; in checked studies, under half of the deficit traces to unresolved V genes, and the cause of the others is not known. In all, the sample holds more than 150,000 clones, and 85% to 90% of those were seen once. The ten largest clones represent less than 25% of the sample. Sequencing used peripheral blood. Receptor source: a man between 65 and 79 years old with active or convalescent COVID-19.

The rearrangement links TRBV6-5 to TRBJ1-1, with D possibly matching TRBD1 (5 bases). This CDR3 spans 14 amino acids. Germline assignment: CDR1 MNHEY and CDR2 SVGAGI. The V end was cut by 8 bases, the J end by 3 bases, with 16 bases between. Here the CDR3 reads CASSTPGGYTEAFF. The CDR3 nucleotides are TGTGCCAGCTCGACCCCGGGGGGTTACACTGAAGCTTTCTTT.

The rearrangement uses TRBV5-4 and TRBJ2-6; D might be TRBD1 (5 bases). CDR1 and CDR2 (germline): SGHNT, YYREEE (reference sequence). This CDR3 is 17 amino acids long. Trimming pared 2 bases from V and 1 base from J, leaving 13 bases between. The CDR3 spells CASSFDSSLSGANVLTF. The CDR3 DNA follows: TGTGCCAGCAGCTTCGACAGCTCCCTATCTGGGGCCAACGTCCTGACTTTC.

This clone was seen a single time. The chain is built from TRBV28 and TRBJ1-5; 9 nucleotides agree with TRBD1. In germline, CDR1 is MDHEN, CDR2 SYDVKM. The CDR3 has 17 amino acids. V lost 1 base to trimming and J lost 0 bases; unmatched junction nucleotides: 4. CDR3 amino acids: CASSLLSTGGSNQPQHF. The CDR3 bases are TGTGCCAGCAGTTTATTATCGACAGGGGGTAGCAATCAGCCCCAGCATTTT.

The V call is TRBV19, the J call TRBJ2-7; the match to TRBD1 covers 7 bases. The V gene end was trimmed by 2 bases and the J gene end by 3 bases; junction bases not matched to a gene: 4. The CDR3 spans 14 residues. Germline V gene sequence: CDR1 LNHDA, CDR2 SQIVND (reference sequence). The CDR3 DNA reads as TGTGCCAGTAGTATAATACAGGGGAACTACGAGCAGTACTTC. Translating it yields CASSIIQGNYEQYF.

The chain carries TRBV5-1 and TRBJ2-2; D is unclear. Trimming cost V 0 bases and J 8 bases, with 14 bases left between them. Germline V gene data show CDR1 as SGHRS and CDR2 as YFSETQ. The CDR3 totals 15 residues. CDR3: CASSLGQVEIGELFF. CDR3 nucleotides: TGCGCCAGCAGCTTGGGCCAGGTGGAAATTGGGGAGCTGTTTTTT.

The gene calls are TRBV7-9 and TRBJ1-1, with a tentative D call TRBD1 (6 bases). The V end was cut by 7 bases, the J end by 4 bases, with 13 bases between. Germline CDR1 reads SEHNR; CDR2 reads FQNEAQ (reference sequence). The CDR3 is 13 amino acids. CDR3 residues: CASIYREGTEAFF. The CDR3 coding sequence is TGTGCCAGCATCTACAGGGAGGGCACTGAAGCTTTCTTT. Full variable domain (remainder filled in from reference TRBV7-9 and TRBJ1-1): DTGVSQNPRHKITKRGQNVTFRCDPISEHNRLYWYRQTLGQGPEFLTYFQNEAQLEKSRLLSDRFSAERPKGSFSTLEIQRTEQGDSAMYLCASIYREGTEAFFGQGTRLTVV.

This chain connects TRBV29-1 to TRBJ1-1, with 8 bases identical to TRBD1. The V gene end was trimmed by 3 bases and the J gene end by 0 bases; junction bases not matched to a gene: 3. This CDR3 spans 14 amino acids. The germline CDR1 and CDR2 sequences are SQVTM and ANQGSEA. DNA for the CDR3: TGCAGCGTTGAGGGACAGGCGGTGAACACTGAAGCTTTCTTT. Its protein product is CSVEGQAVNTEAFF.

The chain's CDR3 is CASSRTVGTGELFF. The DNA of the CDR3 is TGTGCCAGCAGCCGCACCGTCGGCACCGGGGAGCTGTTTTTT. The rearrangement joins TRBV7-2 to TRBJ2-2; D gene uncertain. From germline, CDR1 is SGHTA and CDR2 FQGNSA. V lost 5 bases and J 4 bases, leaving 11 bases between the germline ends. The CDR3 length is 14 residues.

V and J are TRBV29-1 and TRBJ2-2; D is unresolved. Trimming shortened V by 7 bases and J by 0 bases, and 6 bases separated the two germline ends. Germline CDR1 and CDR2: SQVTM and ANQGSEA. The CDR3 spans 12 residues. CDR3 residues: CSANTNTGELFF. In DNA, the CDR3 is TGCAGCGCAAACACGAACACCGGGGAGCTGTTTTTT.

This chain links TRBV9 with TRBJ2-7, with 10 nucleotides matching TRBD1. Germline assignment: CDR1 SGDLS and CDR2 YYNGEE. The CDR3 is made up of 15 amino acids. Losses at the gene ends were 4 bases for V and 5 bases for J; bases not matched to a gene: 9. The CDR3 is CASSPRTGGGNEQYF. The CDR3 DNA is TGTGCCAGCAGCCCGAGGACAGGGGGAGGGAACGAGCAGTACTTC.

DNA of the CDR3: TGTGCCAGCAGCACCTCAGGGCGCAATCAGCCCCAGCATTTT. Its protein is CASSTSGRNQPQHF. J is TRBJ1-5 and V is TRBV7-2, with D perhaps matching TRBD1 (5 bases). The germline CDR1 and CDR2 sequences are SGHTA and FQGNSA. With 5 bases removed from V and 2 bases from J, the gap between germline ends came to 10 bases. The CDR3 extends over 14 amino acids. The whole variable domain, remainder taken from reference TRBV7-2 and TRBJ1-5, is GAGVSQSPSNKVTEKGKDVELRCDPISGHTALYWYRQSLGQGLEFLIYFQGNSAPDKSGLPSDRFSAERTGGSVSTLTIQRTQQEDSAVYLCASSTSGRNQPQHFGDGTRLSIL.

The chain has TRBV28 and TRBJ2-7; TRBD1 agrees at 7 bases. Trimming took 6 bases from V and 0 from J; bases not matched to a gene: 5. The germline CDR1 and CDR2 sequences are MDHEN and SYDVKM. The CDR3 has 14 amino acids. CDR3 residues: CASRGQKGSYEQYF. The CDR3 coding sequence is TGTGCCAGCAGGGGACAGAAGGGCTCCTACGAGCAGTACTTC.

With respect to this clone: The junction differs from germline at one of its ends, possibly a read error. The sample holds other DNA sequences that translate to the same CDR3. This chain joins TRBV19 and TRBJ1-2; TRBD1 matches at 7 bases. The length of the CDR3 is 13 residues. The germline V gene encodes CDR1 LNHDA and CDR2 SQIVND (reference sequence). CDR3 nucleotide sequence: TGTGCTAGTAGCTCAGGGGGTTCTTATGGCTACACCTTC. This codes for CASSSGGSYGYTF.

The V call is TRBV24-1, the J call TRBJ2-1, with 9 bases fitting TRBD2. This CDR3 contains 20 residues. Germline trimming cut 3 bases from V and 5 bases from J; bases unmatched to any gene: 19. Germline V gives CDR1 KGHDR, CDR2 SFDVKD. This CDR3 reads CATSDRTSELPRGPHNEQFF. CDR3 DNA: TGTGCCACCAGTGATCGGACTAGCGAACTACCGAGGGGGCCCCACAATGAGCAGTTCTTC.

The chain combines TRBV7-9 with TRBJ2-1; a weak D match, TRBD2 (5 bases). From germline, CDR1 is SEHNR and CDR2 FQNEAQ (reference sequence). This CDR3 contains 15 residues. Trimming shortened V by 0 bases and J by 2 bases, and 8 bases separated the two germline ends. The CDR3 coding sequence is TGTGCCAGCAGCTTAGCGGGAGTGACCTACAATGAGCAGTTCTTC. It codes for CASSLAGVTYNEQFF.

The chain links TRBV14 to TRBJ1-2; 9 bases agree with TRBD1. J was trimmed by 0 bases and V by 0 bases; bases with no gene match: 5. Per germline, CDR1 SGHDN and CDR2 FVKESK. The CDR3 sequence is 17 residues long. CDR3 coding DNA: TGTGCCAGCAGCCAAGATATCCGGACAGGGGCTAACTATGGCTACACCTTC. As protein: CASSQDIRTGANYGYTF.

CDR3 bases: TGTGCCAGTAGCCCCCGGGAAACCATTTATAGCAATCAGCCCCAGCATTTT. Encoded protein: CASSPRETIYSNQPQHF. This chain uses TRBV19 with TRBJ1-5; D is unresolved. This CDR3 spans 17 amino acids. Trimming took 6 bases from V and 0 from J, leaving 18 bases between them. The germline gives CDR1 LNHDA, CDR2 SQIVND (reference sequence).

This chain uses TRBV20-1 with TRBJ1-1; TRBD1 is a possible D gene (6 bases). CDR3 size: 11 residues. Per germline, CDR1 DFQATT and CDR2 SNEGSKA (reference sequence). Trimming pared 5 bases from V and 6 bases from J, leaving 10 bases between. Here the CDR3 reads CSADTGSEAFF. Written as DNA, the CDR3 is TGCAGTGCTGATACAGGGTCTGAAGCTTTCTTT.

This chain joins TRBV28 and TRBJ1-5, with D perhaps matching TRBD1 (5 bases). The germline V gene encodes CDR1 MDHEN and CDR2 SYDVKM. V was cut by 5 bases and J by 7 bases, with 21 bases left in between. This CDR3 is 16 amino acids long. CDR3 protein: CASSTPGGGSGQPQHF. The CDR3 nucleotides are TGTGCCAGCAGTACCCCCGGGGGAGGGTCGGGACAGCCCCAGCATTTT.

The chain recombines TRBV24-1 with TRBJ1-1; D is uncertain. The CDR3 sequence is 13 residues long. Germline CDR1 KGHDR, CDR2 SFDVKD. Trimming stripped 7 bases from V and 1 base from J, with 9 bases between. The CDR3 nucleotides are TGTGCCACCAGGAGGGAGGAGAACACTGAAGCTTTCTTT. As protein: CATRREENTEAFF.

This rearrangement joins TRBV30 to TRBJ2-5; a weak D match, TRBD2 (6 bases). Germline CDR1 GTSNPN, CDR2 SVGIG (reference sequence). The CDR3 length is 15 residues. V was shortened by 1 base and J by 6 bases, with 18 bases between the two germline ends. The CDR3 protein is CAWSATGGVWKTQYF. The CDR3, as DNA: TGTGCCTGGAGTGCCACGGGCGGGGTATGGAAGACCCAGTACTTC. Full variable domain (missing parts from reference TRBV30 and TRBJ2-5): SQTIHQWPATLVQPVGSPLSLECTVEGTSNPNLYWYRQAAGRGLQLLFYSVGIGQISSEVPQNLSASRPQDRQFILSSKKLLLSDSGFYLCAWSATGGVWKTQYFGPGTRLLVL.

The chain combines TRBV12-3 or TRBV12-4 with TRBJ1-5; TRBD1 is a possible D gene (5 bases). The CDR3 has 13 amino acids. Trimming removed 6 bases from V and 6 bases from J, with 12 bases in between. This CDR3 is CASSLGVIQPQHF. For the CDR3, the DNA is TGTGCCAGCAGCCTAGGGGTGATTCAGCCCCAGCATTTT.

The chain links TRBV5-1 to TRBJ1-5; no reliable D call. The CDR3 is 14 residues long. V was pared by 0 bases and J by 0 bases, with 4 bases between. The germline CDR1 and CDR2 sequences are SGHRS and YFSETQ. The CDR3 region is CASSLGNSNQPQHF. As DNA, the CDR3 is TGCGCCAGCAGCTTGGGTAATAGCAATCAGCCCCAGCATTTT.